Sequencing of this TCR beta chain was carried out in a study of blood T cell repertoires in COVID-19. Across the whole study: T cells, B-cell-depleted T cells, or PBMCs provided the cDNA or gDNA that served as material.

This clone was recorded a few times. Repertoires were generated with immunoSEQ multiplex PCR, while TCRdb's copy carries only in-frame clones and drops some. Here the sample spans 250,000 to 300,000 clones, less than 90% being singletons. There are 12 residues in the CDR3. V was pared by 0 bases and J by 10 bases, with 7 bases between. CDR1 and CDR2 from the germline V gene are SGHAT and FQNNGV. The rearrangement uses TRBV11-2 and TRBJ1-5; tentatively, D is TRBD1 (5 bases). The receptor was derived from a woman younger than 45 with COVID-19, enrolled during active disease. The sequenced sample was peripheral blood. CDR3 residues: CASSLERGPQHF. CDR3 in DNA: TGTGCCAGCAGCTTAGAAAGGGGTCCCCAGCATTTT. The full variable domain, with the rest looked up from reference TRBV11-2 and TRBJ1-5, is EAGVAQSPRYKIIEKRQSVAFWCNPISGHATLYWYQQILGQGPKLLIQFQNNGVVDDSQLPKDRFSAERLKGVDSTLKIQPAKLEDSAVYLCASSLERGPQHFGDGTRLSIL.